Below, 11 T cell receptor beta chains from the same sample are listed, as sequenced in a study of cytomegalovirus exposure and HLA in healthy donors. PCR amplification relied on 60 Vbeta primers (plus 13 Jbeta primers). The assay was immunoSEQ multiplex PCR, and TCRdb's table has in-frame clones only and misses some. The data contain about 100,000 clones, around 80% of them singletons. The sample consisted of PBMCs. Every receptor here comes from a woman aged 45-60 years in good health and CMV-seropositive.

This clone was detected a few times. DNA for the CDR3: TGTGCCAGCAGCCCTGGACACGCGAACACTGAAGCTTTCTTT. Amino acids: CASSPGHANTEAFF. The chain recombines TRBV7-3 with TRBJ1-1, with D perhaps TRBD1 (5 bases). Germline loops: CDR1 SGHTA, CDR2 FQGTGA. Trimming took off 5 bases at V and 1 base at J, with 11 bases between the two ends. The CDR3 loop spans 14 amino acids. The full variable domain, with the rest looked up from reference TRBV7-3 and TRBJ1-1, is GAGVSQTPSNKVTEKGKYVELRCDPISGHTALYWYRQSLGQGPEFLIYFQGTGAADDSGLPNDRFFAVRPEGSVSTLKIQRTERGDSAVYLCASSPGHANTEAFFGQGTRLTVV.

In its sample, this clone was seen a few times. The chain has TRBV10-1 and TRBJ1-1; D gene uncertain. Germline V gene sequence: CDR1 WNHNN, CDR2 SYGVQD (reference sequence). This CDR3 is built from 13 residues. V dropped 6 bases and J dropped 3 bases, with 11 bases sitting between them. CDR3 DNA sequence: TGCGCCAGCAGGCGTCTGCGGGACACTGAAGCTTTCTTT. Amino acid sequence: CASRRLRDTEAFF.

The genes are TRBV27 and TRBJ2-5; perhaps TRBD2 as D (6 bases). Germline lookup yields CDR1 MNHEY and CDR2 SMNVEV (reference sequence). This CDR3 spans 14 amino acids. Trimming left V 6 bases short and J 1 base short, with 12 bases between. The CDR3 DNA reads TGTGCCAGCAGGGAAGGAGGGCTCCAAGAGACCCAGTACTTC. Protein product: CASREGGLQETQYF.

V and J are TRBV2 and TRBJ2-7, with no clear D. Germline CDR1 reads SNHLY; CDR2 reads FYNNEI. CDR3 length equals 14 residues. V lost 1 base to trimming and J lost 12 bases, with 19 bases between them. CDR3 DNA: TGTGCCAGCAGTGAAGGGCCGCAACCCCCAATTTTGTACTTC. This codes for CASSEGPQPPILYF. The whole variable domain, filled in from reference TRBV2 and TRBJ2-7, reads EPEVTQTPSHQVTQMGQEVILRCVPISNHLYFYWYRQILGQKVEFLVSFYNNEISEKSEIFDDQFSVERPDGSNFTLKIRSTKLEDSAMYFCASSEGPQPPILYFGPGTRLTVT.

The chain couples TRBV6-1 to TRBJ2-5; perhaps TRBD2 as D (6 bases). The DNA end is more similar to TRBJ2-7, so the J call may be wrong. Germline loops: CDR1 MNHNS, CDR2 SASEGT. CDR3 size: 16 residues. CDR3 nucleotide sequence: TGTGCCAGCAGTGACGGTCCTGGCGGGACGGTTACCGAGCAGTACTTC. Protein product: CASSDGPGGTVTEQYF.

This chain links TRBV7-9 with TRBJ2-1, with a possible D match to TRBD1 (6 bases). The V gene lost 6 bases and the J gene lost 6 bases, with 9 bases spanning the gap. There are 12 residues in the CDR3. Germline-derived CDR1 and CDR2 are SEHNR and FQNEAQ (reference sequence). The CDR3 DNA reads TGTGCCAGCAGATGGGACATCAATGAGCAGTTCTTC. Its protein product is CASRWDINEQFF.

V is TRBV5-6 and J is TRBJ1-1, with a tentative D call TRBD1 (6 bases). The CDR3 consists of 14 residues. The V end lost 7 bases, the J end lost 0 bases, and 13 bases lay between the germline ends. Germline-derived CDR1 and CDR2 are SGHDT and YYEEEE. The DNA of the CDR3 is TGTGCCAGCTTCACAGGGCTTGTGAACACTGAAGCTTTCTTT. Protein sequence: CASFTGLVNTEAFF.

CDR3 in amino acids: CASSYDREGYNEQFF. CDR3 bases: TGTGCCAGCAGTTACGATCGGGAGGGCTACAATGAGCAGTTCTTC. The chain joins TRBV6-5 to TRBJ2-1, with 8 positions matching TRBD2. From germline, CDR1 is MNHEY and CDR2 SVGAGI. This CDR3 has 15 amino acids. The V gene end was trimmed by 2 bases and the J gene end by 3 bases; junction bases not matched to a gene: 3.

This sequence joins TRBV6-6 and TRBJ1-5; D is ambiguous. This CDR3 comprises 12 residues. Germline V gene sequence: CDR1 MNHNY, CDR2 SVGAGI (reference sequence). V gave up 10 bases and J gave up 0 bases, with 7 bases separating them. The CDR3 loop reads CAITDSNQPQHF. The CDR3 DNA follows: TGTGCCATTACAGATAGCAATCAGCCCCAGCATTTT.

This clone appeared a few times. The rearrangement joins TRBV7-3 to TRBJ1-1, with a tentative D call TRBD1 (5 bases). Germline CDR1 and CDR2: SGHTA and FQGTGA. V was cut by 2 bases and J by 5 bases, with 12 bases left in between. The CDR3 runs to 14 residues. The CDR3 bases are TGTGCCAGCAGCTTATCGCAGGGATCTACTGAAGCTTTCTTT. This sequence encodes CASSLSQGSTEAFF.

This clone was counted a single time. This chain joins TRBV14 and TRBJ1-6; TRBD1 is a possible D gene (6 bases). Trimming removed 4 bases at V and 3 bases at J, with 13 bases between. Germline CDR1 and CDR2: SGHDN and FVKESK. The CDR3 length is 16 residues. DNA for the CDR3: TGTGCCAGCAGCCGACAAGGGGGTTACTATAATTCACCCCTCCACTTT. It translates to CASSRQGGYYNSPLHF.